This section outlines one T cell receptor (beta chain) sequence together with its context. The CDR3 is made up of 13 amino acids. Germline V gives CDR1 SGHVS, CDR2 FNYEAQ. V dropped 5 bases and J dropped 4; count of bases not matched to a gene: 3. Rearranged V-D-J TRB sequences were amplified with a mixed TRB-A/B primer pool. One entry per CDR3 protein results from TCRdb running MiXCR on the multiplex PCR reads. This table holds roughly 5,600 distinct CDR3 sequences, 25% to 35% found once. Peripheral blood genomic DNA, not sorted cells or RNA, was the template. The data were taken from a study of T cell repertoires in aging, cancer and after chemotherapy.

The sample was blood. The chain links TRBV7-6 to TRBJ1-1; 8 nucleotides line up with TRBD1. This receptor was taken from a human donor with a solid tumor. In nucleotides, the CDR3 is TGTGCCAGCAGCCCAGGGGGCCTCACTGAAGCTTTCTTT. Encoded protein: CASSPGGLTEAFF.